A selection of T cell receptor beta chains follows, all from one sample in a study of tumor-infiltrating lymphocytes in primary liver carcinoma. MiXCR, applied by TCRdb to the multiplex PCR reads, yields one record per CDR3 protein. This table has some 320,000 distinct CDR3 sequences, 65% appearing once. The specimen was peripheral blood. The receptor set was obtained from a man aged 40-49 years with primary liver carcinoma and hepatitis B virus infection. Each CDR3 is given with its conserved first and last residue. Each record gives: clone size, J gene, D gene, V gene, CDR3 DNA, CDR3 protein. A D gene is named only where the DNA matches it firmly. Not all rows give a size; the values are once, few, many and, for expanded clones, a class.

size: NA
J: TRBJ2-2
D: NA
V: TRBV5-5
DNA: TGTGCCAGCAGCTCTCAATACACCGGGGAGCTGTTTTTT
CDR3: CASSSQYTGELFF

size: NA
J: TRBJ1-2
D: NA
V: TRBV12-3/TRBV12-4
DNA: TGTGCCAGCAGTCCAGGGGCGAGGGGAGCTGGCTACACCTTC
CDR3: CASSPGARGAGYTF

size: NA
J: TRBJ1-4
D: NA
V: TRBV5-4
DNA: TGTGCCAGCAGCGTGGGACGGCAGAATGAAAAACTGTTTTTT
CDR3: CASSVGRQNEKLFF

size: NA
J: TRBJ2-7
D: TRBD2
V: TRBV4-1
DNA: TGCGCCAACAGCCAAGAATCCGCGGGGGGGGGAATCGAGCAGTACTTC
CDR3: CANSQESAGGGIEQYF

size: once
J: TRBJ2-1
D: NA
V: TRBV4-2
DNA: TGTGCCAACAGCCAGGGTCAGGGCACCTACAATGAGCAGTTCTTC
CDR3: CANSQGQGTYNEQFF

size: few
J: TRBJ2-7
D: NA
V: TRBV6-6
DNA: TGTGCCAGCAGCCCCCTCGGGAGAGGGGGCTACGAGCAGTACTTC
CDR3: CASSPLGRGGYEQYF

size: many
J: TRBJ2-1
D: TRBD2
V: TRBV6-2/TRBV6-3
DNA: TGTGCCAGCAGACCCAGGACTAGCGGGAGGACCAATGAGCAGTTCTTC
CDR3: CASRPRTSGRTNEQFF

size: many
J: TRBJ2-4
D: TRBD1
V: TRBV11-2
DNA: TGTGCCAGCAGCTCGCCCGGGGGACAGGGGGGATTAAAAAACATTCAGTACTTC
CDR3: CASSSPGGQGGLKNIQYF

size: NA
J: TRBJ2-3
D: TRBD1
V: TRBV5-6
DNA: TGTGCCAACAGTTACTCCGGGACAGGGGATTTCCTTGGCACAGATACGCAGTATTTT
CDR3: CANSYSGTGDFLGTDTQYF

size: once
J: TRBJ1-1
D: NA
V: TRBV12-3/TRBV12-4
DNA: TGTGCCAGCAGTACTTCAGTGGCCCGAAGAGATACTGAAGCTTTCTTT
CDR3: CASSTSVARRDTEAFF

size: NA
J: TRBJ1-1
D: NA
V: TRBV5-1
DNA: TGCGCCAGCAGCTCAACCGCCTCTCCCGGGGGCACTGAAGCTTTCTTT
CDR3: CASSSTASPGGTEAFF

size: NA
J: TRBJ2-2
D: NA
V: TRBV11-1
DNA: TGTGTCATCAGCACAAAGCAGACCGGGGAGCTGTTTTTT
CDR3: CVISTKQTGELFF

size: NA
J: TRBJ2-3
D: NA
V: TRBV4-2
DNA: TGTGCCAACGGCCGGAGTGAAGGGAGACAGACCACAGATACGCAGTATTTT
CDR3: CANGRSEGRQTTDTQYF

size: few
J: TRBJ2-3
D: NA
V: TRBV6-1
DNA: TGTGCCAGCAGAGTCGGGGGGCAAGCAGATACGCAGTATTTT
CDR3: CASRVGGQADTQYF

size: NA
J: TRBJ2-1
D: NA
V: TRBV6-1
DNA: TGTGCCAGCACCAGCCTGAGGTGGGGGGACAATGAGCGGTTCTTC
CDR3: CASTSLRWGDNERFF

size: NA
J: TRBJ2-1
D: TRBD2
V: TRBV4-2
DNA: TGTGCCAGCAGCCAAGGACTAGCGGGAGGGGGCGACAATGAGCAGTTCTTC
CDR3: CASSQGLAGGGDNEQFF

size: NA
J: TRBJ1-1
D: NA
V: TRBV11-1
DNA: TGTGCCAACAGCTCGGGGGACACCAAAGCTTTCTTT
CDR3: CANSSGDTKAFF

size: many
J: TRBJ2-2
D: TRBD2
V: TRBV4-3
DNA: TGCGCCAGCAGCCTCCTTAGCGGGAGGGACACCGGGGAGCTGTTTTTT
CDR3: CASSLLSGRDTGELFF

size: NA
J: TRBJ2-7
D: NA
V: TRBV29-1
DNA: TGCAGCGTCGCACAGGGACAACCCACCCCTGCGCTATACTTC
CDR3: CSVAQGQPTPALYF

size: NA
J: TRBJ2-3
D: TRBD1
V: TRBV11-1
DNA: TGTGCCAGCAGCCGCGAGGGGGCAAATACGCAGTATTTT
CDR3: CASSREGANTQYF

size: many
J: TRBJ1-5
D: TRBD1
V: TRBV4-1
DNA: TGCGCCAGCAGGGGACAGGGGACCAATCAGCCCCAGCATTTT
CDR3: CASRGQGTNQPQHF

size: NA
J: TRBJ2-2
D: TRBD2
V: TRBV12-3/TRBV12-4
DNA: TGTGCCAGCAGTTTTGGTAGCGGGAGGAACACCGGGGAGCGGTTTTTT
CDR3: CASSFGSGRNTGERFF

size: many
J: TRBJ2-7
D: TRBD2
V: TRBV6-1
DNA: TGTGCCAGCAGACGTTCGGAGGGACTAGCGGGATTTGAGCAGTACTTC
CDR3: CASRRSEGLAGFEQYF

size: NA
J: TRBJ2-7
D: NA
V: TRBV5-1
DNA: TGCGCCAGCAGTCTGAATCAGGGGGGCGAGCAGTACTTC
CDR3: CASSLNQGGEQYF

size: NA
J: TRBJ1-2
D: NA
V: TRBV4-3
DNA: TGTGTCAGCAGCCAAGACCGGAGGACTAACTATGGCTACACCTTC
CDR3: CVSSQDRRTNYGYTF

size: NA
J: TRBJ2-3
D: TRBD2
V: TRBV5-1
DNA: TGCGCCAGCAGCCCCGGACTAGCGGGTGGAACTATCACAGATACGCAGTATTTT
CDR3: CASSPGLAGGTITDTQYF

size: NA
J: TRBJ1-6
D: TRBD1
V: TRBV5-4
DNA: TGTGCCAGCAGCAAGGGACAGGGGGCCGATTCACCCCTCCACTTT
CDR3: CASSKGQGADSPLHF

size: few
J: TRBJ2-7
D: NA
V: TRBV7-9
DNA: TGTGCCAGCAGCTTAACGGGAGTCTACGAGCAGTACTTC
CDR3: CASSLTGVYEQYF